The 13 T cell receptor beta chains presented below share a single source sample, sequenced in a study of CD8 T cells in ankylosing spondylitis. Notes on the study in general: A TCR beta motif of 7 or 8 highly homologous variants appeared characteristic of ankylosing spondylitis blood.

Their target antigens are unknown. A single record per CDR3 protein comes from TCRdb applying MiXCR to the 5' RACE reads. The sample includes around 430,000 distinct CDR3 sequences, under 20% of them seen just once. Sample: blood, either unsorted or a sorted T cell fraction (not recorded which). The receptors derive from a male donor with ankylosing spondylitis.

The chain combines TRBV20-1 with TRBJ2-2, with D perhaps matching TRBD2 (7 bases). Germline V gene lookup returns CDR1 DFQATT and CDR2 SNEGSKA (reference sequence). The germline V and J ends were trimmed by 0 bases and 5 bases, with 13 bases remaining between them. CDR3 length equals 15 residues. The CDR3 here is CSAREGGPGTGELFF. The CDR3 nucleotides read TGCAGTGCTAGAGAGGGGGGGCCGGGGACCGGGGAGCTGTTTTTT.

This chain connects TRBV15 to TRBJ2-2; no reliable D call. The CDR3 covers 16 residues. Deletions cut 5 bases from V and 0 bases from J, with 13 bases between. From germline, CDR1 is LNHNV and CDR2 YYDKDF (reference sequence). CDR3 coding DNA: TGTGCCACCAGCCGCGTGGGCAGCGCGAACACCGGGGAGCTGTTTTTT. It codes for CATSRVGSANTGELFF.

This chain uses TRBV7-2 with TRBJ2-1; TRBD2 matches at 13 bases. The junction had 7 bases not matched to a gene; V was cut back by 4 bases and J by 7 bases. CDR3 size: 16 residues. Germline assignment: CDR1 SGHTA and CDR2 FQGNSA. CDR3 coding DNA: TGTGCCAGCAGCTGGGAGCCGGGACTAGCGGGAAATGAGCAGTTCTTC. Amino acids: CASSWEPGLAGNEQFF. Using reference TRBV7-2 and TRBJ2-1 for the parts outside the CDR3, the full variable domain is GAGVSQSPSNKVTEKGKDVELRCDPISGHTALYWYRQSLGQGLEFLIYFQGNSAPDKSGLPSDRFSAERTGGSVSTLTIQRTQQEDSAVYLCASSWEPGLAGNEQFFGPGTRLTVL.

The table lists this clonotype with a few counts. The V and J genes are TRBV4-2 and TRBJ1-3; D call uncertain. Germline assignment: CDR1 LGHNA and CDR2 YNFKEQ. The CDR3 has 15 residues. V lost 3 bases and J lost 0, with 9 bases in between. DNA for the CDR3: TGTGCCAGCAGCCAGTCTACTATCTCTGGAAACACCATATATTTT. It codes for CASSQSTISGNTIYF.

In this sample, this clonotype turned up many times. The chain carries TRBV14 and TRBJ2-2; D may be TRBD2 (5 bases). Per germline, CDR1 SGHDN and CDR2 FVKESK. Trimming took off 5 bases at V and 6 bases at J, with 7 bases between the two ends. CDR3 length: 12 amino acids. The CDR3 DNA sequence: TGTGCCAGCAGCTCAGCGGCCGGGGAGCTGTTTTTT. Protein sequence: CASSSAAGELFF.

The rearrangement joins TRBV19 to TRBJ2-7; TRBD2 matches at 8 bases. J lost 7 bases, V lost 6 bases, and 14 bases had no gene match. CDR3 size: 15 residues. Germline V gene sequence: CDR1 LNHDA, CDR2 SQIVND (reference sequence). Written as DNA, the CDR3 is TGTGCCAGTAGCAAAGGGGCCAGCGGGGGCAGAGAGCAGTACTTC. Translation: CASSKGASGGREQYF.

This chain links TRBV19 with TRBJ2-1, with D possibly being TRBD1 (6 bases). Trimming took 7 bases from V and 0 from J, leaving 10 bases between them. CDR1 is LNHDA and CDR2 is SQIVND in the germline V gene (reference sequence). The CDR3 totals 14 residues. The chain's CDR3 is CASTRRGSYNEQFF. The CDR3, as DNA: TGTGCCAGTACACGCAGGGGCTCCTACAATGAGCAGTTCTTC.

This clonotype has just a few counts. The chain combines TRBV27 with TRBJ2-7; D uncertain. Germline CDR1 MNHEY, CDR2 SMNVEV (reference sequence). V shed 2 bases and J shed 4 bases, with 18 bases lying between them. This CDR3 region has 16 residues. CDR3 sequence (DNA): TGTGCCAGCAGTTTAATAACGTCGGATGCTCGATACGAGCAGTACTTC. Its protein is CASSLITSDARYEQYF.

This clonotype was seen more than once but under ten times. The J gene is TRBJ2-3, the V gene TRBV9; D unresolved. Looked up from germline, CDR1 is SGDLS and CDR2 is YYNGEE. The length of the CDR3 is 14 residues. The V and J ends lost 5 bases and 2 bases respectively, with 12 bases between them. The CDR3 DNA reads as TGTGCCAGCAGTCCAGCGCCCCTCACAGATACGCAGTATTTT. Translating it yields CASSPAPLTDTQYF.

This clonotype was found a few times. The chain recombines TRBV12-3 or TRBV12-4 with TRBJ2-5; no definite D call. There are 15 residues in the CDR3. Trimming left V 5 bases short and J 5 bases short, with 18 bases between. The DNA for the CDR3 is TGTGCCAGCAGTCGCCGAACTGCCAAAGCGGAGACCCAGTACTTC. The encoded protein is CASSRRTAKAETQYF.

V usage is TRBV25-1 and J usage is TRBJ1-5, with a tentative D call TRBD1 (5 bases). The CDR3 loop spans 13 amino acids. Germline V gene lookup returns CDR1 MGHDK and CDR2 SYGVNS. Trimming took 6 bases from V and 4 from J, leaving 10 bases between them. The DNA of the CDR3 is TGTGCCAGCAGGGGGGAGGGGAATCAGCCCCAGCATTTT. The encoded protein is CASRGEGNQPQHF. The full variable domain, completed using reference TRBV25-1 and TRBJ1-5, is EADIYQTPRYLVIGTGKKITLECSQTMGHDKMYWYQQDPGMELHLIHYSYGVNSTEKGDLSSESTVSRIRTEHFPLTLESARPSHTSQYLCASRGEGNQPQHFGDGTRLSIL.

This clonotype occurred a few times. This chain links TRBV20-1 with TRBJ2-2; D might be TRBD1 (5 bases). Per germline, CDR1 DFQATT and CDR2 SNEGSKA (reference sequence). The CDR3 runs 18 residues. V was shortened by 5 bases and J by 0 bases, with 22 bases between the two germline ends. The CDR3 region is CSAPGGVKKGSNTGELFF. CDR3 nucleotides: TGCAGTGCTCCTGGTGGCGTAAAGAAGGGGTCGAACACCGGGGAGCTGTTTTTT.

This clonotype showed up many times. V usage is TRBV6-5 and J usage is TRBJ2-5, with 8 bases matching TRBD1. This CDR3 has 15 amino acids. Germline CDR1 and CDR2: MNHEY and SVGAGI. Trimming removed 0 bases from V and 5 bases from J; junction bases left unmatched: 5. Here the CDR3 reads CASSYSQGAMETQYF. DNA for the CDR3: TGTGCCAGCAGTTACTCGCAGGGGGCAATGGAGACCCAGTACTTC.